The entry that follows covers one TCR beta chain sequence. Enrollment of patients from Seattle took place during active infection, with longitudinal follow-up. The V gene end was trimmed by 1 base and the J gene end by 4 bases; junction bases not matched to a gene: 5. The CDR3 sequence is 15 residues long. The germline CDR1 and CDR2 sequences are LGHNA and YNFKEQ. Measured with immunoSEQ multiplex PCR; TCRdb has only the in-frame clones, and not every one. Here the sample spans about 310,000 clones, 90% being singletons. The data belong to a study of blood T cell repertoires in COVID-19. This TCR derives from a woman aged 25-40 years with COVID-19, enrolled during active disease. The J gene is TRBJ2-3, the V gene TRBV4-2; 7 nucleotides align to TRBD1. The sample taken for sequencing was peripheral blood. DNA for the CDR3: TGTGCCAGCAGCCAAGCCGGACAGGCGGCAGATACGCAGTATTTT. Amino acids: CASSQAGQAADTQYF.